This T cell receptor beta chain came from a study of Ad26.COV2.S vaccination and SARS-CoV-2 variants. For the study at large: Once, or twice with 56 days between doses, Ad26.COV2.S was given intramuscularly.

The table came from immunoSEQ multiplex PCR; TCRdb's copy has only in-frame clones and leaves some out. The sample lists roughly 410,000 clones, about 83% occurring once. Treatment here: roughly 18 received Ad26.COV2.S at low or high dose, single or two shots; about 5 received placebo; per-sample allocation not given. Collection of the samples took place on day 63 after the first injection of vaccine or placebo. An adult aged 18-55 years in Boston served as the donor. Comment on this clone: Its antigen is unidentified.

The study's findings and limits: Substantial breadth was reported for post-vaccination spike-specific CD8+ and CD4+ T cells. Vaccine and placebo recipients had similar non-spike TCR breadth.

Material: peripheral blood, obtained in a trial of Ad26.COV2.S vaccine versus placebo. This clonotype was sampled from a person aged 18-65 years who received the Ad26.COV2.S COVID-19 vaccine or a placebo.

The CDR3 DNA reads TGTGCCAGTCAGCGGGGCAGGGGTAACACTGAAGCTTTCTTT. Translated: CASQRGRGNTEAFF. The J gene is TRBJ1-1, the V gene TRBV19; possible D gene TRBD1, 6 bases. The germline gives CDR1 LNHDA, CDR2 SQIVND (reference sequence). Trimming took 8 bases from V and 2 from J, leaving 15 bases between them. This CDR3 comprises 14 residues.